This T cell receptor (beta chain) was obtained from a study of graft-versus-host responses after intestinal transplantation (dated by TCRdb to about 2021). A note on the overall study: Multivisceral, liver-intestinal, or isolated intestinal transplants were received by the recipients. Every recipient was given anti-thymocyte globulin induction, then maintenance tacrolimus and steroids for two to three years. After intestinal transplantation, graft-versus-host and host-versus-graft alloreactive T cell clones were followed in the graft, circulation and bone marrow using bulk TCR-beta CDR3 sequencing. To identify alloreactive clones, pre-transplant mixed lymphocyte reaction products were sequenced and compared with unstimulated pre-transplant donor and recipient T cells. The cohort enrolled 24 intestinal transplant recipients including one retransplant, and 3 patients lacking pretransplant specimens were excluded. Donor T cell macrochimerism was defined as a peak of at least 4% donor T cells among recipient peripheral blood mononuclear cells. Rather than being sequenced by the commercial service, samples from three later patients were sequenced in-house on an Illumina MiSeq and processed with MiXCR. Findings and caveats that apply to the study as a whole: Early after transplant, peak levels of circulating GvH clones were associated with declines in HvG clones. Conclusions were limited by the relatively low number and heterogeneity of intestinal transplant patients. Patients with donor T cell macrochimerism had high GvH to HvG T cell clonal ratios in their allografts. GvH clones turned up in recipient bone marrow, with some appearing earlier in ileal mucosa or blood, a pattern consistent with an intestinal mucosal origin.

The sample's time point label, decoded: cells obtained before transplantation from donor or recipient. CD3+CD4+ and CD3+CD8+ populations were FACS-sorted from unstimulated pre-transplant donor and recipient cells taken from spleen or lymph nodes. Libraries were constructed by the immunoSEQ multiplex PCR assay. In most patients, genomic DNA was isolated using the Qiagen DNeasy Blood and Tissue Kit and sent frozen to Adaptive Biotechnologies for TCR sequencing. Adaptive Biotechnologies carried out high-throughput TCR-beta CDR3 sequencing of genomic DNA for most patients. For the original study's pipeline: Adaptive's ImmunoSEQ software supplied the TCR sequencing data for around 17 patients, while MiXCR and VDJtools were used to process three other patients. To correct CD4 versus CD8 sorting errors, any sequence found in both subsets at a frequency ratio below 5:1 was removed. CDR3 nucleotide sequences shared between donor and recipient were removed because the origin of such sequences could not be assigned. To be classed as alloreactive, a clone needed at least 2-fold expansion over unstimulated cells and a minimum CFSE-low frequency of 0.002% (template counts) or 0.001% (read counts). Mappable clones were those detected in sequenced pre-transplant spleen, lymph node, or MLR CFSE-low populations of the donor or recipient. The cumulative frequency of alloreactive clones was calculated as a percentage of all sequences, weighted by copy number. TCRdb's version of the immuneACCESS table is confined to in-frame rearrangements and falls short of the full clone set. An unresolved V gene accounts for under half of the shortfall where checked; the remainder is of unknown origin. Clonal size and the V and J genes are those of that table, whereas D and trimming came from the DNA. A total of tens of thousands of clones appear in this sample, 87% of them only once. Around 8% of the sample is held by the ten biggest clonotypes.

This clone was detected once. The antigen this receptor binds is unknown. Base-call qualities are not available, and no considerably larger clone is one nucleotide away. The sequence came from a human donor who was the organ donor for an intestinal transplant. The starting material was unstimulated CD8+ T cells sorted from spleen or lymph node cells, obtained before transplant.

The CDR3 protein: CASSELRRGVQNEQFF. The nucleotides read TGCGCCAGCAGTGAGTTAAGACGGGGGGTCCAAAATGAGCAGTTCTTC. Recombination linked TRBV10-2 to TRBJ2-1, with 7 junctional bases fitting TRBD2. Based on the germline V gene, the CDR1 and CDR2 sequences are WSHSY and SAAADI. The CDR3 has 16 amino acids, counting the end cysteine and phenylalanine. Only CDR3 DNA is held: 48 bases, read in frame from base 1. At the junction V is shortened by 1 base and J by 7 bases; bases outside the gene matches: 10.